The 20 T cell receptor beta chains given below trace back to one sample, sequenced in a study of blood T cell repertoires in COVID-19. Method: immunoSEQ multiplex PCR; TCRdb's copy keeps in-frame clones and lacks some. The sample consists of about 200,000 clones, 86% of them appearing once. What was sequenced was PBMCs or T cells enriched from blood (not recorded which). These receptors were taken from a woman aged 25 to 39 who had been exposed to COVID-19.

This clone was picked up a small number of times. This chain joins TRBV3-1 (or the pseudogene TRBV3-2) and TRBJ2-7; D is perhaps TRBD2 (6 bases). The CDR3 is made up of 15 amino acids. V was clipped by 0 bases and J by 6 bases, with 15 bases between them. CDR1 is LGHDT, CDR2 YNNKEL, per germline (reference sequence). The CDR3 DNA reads TGTGCCAGCAGCCAAGATCCAAGAGGAGGGAGCGAGCAGTACTTC. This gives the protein CASSQDPRGGSEQYF.

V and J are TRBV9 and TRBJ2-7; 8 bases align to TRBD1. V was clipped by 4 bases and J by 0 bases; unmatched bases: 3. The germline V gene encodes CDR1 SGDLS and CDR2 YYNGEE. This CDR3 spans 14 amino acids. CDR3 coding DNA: TGTGCCAGCAGCAGGACAGGGACCTCCTACGAGCAGTACTTC. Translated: CASSRTGTSYEQYF.

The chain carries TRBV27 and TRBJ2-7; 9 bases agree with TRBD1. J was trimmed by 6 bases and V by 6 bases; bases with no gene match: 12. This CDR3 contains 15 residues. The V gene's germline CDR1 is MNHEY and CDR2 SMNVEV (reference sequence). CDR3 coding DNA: TGTGCCAGCAGATCAACGGGGGGACAGGGCGGCGAGCAGTACTTC. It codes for CASRSTGGQGGEQYF.

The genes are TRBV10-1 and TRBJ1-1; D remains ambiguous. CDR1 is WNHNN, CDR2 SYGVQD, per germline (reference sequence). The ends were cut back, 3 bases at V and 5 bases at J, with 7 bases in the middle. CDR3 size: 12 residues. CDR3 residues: CASSDRGTEAFF. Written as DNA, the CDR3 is TGCGCCAGCAGTGATCGGGGTACTGAAGCTTTCTTT.

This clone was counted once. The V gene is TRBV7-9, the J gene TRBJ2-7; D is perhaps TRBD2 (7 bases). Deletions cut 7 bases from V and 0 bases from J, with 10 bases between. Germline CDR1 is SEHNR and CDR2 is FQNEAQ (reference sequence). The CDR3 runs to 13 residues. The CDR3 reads CASTRGGSYEQYF. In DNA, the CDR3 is TGTGCCAGCACGAGGGGGGGCTCCTACGAGCAGTACTTC.

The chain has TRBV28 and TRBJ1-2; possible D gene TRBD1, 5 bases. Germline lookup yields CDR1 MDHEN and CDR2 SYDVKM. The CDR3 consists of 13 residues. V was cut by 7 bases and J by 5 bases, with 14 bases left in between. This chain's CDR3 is CASISRQPYGYTF. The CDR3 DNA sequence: TGTGCCAGCATATCCCGACAGCCATATGGCTACACCTTC.

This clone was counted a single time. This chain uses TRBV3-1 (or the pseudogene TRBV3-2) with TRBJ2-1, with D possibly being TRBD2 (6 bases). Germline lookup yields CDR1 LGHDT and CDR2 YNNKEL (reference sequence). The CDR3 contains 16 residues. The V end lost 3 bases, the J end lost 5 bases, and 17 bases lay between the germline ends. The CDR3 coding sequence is TGTGCCAGCAGCCAGCCCTCGGGGGAACTCAACAATGAGCAGTTCTTC. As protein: CASSQPSGELNNEQFF.

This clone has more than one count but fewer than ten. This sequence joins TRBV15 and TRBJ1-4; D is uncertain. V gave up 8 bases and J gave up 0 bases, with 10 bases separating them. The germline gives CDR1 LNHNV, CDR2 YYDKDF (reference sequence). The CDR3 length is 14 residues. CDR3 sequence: CATPDSATNEKLFF. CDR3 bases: TGTGCCACCCCGGACTCTGCAACTAATGAAAAACTGTTTTTT. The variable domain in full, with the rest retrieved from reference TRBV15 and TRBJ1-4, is DAMVIQNPRYQVTQFGKPVTLSCSQTLNHNVMYWYQQKSSQAPKLLFHYYDKDFNNEADTPDNFQSRRPNTSFCFLDIRSPGLGDTAMYLCATPDSATNEKLFFGSGTQLSVL.

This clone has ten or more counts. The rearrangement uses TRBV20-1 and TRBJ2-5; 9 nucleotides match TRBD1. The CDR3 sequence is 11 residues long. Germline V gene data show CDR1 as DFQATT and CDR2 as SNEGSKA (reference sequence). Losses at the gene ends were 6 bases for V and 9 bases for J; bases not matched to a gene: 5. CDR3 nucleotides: TGCAGTGCCATGACAGGGGGGGCCCAGTACTTC. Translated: CSAMTGGAQYF.

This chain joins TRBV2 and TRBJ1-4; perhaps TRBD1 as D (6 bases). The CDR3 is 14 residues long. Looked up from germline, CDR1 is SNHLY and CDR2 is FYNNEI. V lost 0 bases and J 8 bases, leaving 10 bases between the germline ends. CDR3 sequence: CASSEAKGGEKLFF. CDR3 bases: TGTGCCAGCAGTGAAGCGAAGGGGGGGGAAAAACTGTTTTTT.

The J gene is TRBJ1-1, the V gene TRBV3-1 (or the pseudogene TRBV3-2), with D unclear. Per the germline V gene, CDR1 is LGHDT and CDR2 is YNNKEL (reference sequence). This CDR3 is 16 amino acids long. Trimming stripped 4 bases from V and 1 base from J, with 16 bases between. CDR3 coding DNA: TGTGCCAGCAGCCTTCCCCAAGCTGGAGAGAACACTGAAGCTTTCTTT. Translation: CASSLPQAGENTEAFF.

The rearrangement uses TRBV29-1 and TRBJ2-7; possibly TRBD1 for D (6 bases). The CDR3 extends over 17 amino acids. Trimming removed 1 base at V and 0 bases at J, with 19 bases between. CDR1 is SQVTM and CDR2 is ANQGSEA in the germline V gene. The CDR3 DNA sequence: TGCAGCGTTGAAGTTTGGGGACACAGTAACCACTCCTACGAGCAGTACTTC. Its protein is CSVEVWGHSNHSYEQYF.

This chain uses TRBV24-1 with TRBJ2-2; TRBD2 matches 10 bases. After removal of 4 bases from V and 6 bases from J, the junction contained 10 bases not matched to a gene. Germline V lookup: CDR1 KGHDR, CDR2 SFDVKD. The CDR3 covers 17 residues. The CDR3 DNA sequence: TGTGCCACCAGTGAACTAAAGCGGGGGGGCCTGGCCGGGGAGCTGTTTTTT. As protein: CATSELKRGGLAGELFF.

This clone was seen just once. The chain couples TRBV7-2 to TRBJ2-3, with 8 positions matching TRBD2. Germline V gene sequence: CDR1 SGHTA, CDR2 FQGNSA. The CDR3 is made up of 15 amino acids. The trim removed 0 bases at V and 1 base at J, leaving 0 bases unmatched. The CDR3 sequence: CASSLASGGTDTQYF. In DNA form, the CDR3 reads TGTGCCAGCAGCTTAGCTAGCGGGGGCACAGATACGCAGTATTTT. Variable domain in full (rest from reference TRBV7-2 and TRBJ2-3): GAGVSQSPSNKVTEKGKDVELRCDPISGHTALYWYRQSLGQGLEFLIYFQGNSAPDKSGLPSDRFSAERTGGSVSTLTIQRTQQEDSAVYLCASSLASGGTDTQYFGPGTRLTVL.

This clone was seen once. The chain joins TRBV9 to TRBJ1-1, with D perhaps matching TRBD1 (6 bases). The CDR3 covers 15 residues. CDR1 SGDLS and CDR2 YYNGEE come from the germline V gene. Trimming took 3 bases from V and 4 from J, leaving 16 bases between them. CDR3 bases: TGTGCCAGCAGCGAGGGATGGCAGGGGAGCACTGAAGCTTTCTTT. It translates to CASSEGWQGSTEAFF.

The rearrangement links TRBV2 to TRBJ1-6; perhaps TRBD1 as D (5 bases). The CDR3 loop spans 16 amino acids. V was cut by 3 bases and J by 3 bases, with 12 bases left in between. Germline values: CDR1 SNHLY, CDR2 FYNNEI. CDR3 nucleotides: TGTGCCAGCAGTGATGGGCAGGGATTCTATAATTCACCCCTCCACTTT. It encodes CASSDGQGFYNSPLHF.

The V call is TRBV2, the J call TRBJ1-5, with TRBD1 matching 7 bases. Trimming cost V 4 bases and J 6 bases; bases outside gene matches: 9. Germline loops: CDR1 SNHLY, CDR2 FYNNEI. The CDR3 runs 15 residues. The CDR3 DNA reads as TGTGCCAGCAGTGTGGAAGGGGGCAAGGTTCAGCCCCAGCATTTT. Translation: CASSVEGGKVQPQHF.

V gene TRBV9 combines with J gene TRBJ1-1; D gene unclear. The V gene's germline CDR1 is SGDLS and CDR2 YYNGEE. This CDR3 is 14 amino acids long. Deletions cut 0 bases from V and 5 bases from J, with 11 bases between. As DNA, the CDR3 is TGTGCCAGCAGCGTAGATGGGAGAGGAACTGAAGCTTTCTTT. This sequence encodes CASSVDGRGTEAFF. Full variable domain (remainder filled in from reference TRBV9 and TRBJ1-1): DSGVTQTPKHLITATGQRVTLRCSPRSGDLSVYWYQQSLDQGLQFLIQYYNGEERAKGNILERFSAQQFPDLHSELNLSSLELGDSALYFCASSVDGRGTEAFFGQGTRLTVV.

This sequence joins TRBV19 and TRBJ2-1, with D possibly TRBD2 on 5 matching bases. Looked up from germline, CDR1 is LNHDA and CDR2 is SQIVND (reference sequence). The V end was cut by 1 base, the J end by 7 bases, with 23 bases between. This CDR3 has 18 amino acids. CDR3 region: CASSIGLRSGALWNEQFF. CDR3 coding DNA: TGTGCCAGTAGTATAGGTCTAAGGAGCGGAGCCCTTTGGAATGAGCAGTTCTTC.

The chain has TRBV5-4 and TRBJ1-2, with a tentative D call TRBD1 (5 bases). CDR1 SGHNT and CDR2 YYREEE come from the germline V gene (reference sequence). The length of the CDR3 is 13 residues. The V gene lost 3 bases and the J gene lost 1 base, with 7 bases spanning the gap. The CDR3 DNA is TGTGCCAGCAGCTGGGGGGGTAACTATGGCTACACCTTC. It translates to CASSWGGNYGYTF.